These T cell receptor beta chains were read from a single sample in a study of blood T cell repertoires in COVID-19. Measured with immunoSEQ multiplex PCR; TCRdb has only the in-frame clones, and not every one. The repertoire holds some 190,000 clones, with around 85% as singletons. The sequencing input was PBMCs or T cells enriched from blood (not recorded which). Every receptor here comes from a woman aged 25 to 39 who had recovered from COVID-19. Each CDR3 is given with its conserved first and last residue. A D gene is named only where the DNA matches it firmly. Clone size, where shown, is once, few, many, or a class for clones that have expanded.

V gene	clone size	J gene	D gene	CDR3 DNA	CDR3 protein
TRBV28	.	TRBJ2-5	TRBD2	TGTGCCACCCGAACCTCGGGGAGGGCATTACAGACCCAGTACTTC	CATRTSGRALQTQYF
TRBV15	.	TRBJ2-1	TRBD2	TGTGCCACCAGCAGAGATTTAGCGGGGGATCCGTTCTTC	CATSRDLAGDPFF
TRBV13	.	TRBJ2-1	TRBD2	TGTGCCAGCAGCCCCAGGCCGGGGGGGTACAATGAGCAGTTCTTC	CASSPRPGGYNEQFF
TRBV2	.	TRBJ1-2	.	TGTGCCAGCACCCGGGGGACGGCTCTCTATGGCTACACCTTC	CASTRGTALYGYTF
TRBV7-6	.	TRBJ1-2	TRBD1	TGTGCCAGCAGCTCAGGGGGTCGCTATGGCTACACCTTC	CASSSGGRYGYTF
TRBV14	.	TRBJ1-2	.	TGTGCCAGCAGCCAAGGTCAGGGTTATGGCTACACCTTC	CASSQGQGYGYTF
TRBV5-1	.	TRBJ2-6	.	TGCGCCAGCAGCTTGGGACAGACACTTTCTGGGGCCAACGTCCTGACTTTC	CASSLGQTLSGANVLTF
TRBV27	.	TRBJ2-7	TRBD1	TGTGCCAGCAGTTTGAACAGGGGCCCTTACGAGCAGTACTTC	CASSLNRGPYEQYF
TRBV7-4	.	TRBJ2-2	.	TGTGCCCCCTCTGCGGGCGCGCGAGGGACCGGGGAGCTGTTTTTT	CAPSAGARGTGELFF
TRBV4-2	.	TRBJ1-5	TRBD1	TGTGCCAGCGGCCGGGACAGGGATCAGCCCCAGCATTTT	CASGRDRDQPQHF
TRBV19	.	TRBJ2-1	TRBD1	TGTGCCAGTAGTGACCGGGACAGGGCGGGAAATGAGCAGTTCTTC	CASSDRDRAGNEQFF
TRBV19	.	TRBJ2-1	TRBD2	TGTGCCAGTAGTATCCTAGCGGAGTTTTCTGAGCAGTTCTTC	CASSILAEFSEQFF
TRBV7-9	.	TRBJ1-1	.	TGTGCCAGCAGCTTAGGCAGGCGGGGCACTGAAGCTTTCTTT	CASSLGRRGTEAFF
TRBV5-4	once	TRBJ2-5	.	TGTGCCAGCAGCTTGGGGCGGGACGGAGAGACCCAGTACTTC	CASSLGRDGETQYF
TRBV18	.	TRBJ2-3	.	TGTGCCAGCTCACCCAGACAGACTAGCACAGATACGCAGTATTTT	CASSPRQTSTDTQYF
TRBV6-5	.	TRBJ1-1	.	TGTGCCAGCCACGCGGGGCCTGAAGCTTTCTTT	CASHAGPEAFF
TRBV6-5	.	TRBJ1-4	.	TGTGCCAGCAGTTCCGGGGAGGGTGGTGAAAAACTGTTTTTT	CASSSGEGGEKLFF
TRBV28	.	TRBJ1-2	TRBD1	TGTGCCAGCAGTTTTGGGGACAGGGGACCGGTCTATGGCTACACCTTC	CASSFGDRGPVYGYTF
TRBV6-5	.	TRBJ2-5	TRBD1	TGTGCCAGCAGTTACGGACAGGGCAGAGAGACCCAGTACTTC	CASSYGQGRETQYF
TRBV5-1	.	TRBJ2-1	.	TGCGCCAGCAGCTTGGGCAGGGCCTACAATGAGCAGTTCTTC	CASSLGRAYNEQFF
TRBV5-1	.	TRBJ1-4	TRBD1	TGCGCCAGCAGCCGACAGGGGAGTGGTGAAAAACTGTTTTTT	CASSRQGSGEKLFF
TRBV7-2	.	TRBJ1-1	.	TGTGCCAGCAGCAGAACAGGGCTGAACACTGAAGCTTTCTTT	CASSRTGLNTEAFF
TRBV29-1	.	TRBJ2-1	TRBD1	TGCAGCGTTGTGGACAGGGTACGATCCTACAATGAGCAGTTCTTC	CSVVDRVRSYNEQFF
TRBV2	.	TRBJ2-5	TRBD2	TGTGCCAGCAGTGGGAGACTAGCGGGGGGGAAAGAGACCCAGTACTTC	CASSGRLAGGKETQYF
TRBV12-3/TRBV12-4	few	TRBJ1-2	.	TGTGCCAGCAGCCTTGGAGGGCCTCAGGGCTACACCTTC	CASSLGGPQGYTF
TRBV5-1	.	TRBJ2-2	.	TGCGCCAGCAGTTCTTTGTCGGTTTCACCCCTCGCCGGGGAGCTGTTTTTT	CASSSLSVSPLAGELFF
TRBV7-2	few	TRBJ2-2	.	TGTGCCAGCAGCTTACCTTCCTCGGGGAACACCGGGGAGCTGTTTTTT	CASSLPSSGNTGELFF
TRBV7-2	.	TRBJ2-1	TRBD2	TGTGCCAGCAGCACCCGCCGTGCGGGAGAGGAGCAGTTCTTC	CASSTRRAGEEQFF
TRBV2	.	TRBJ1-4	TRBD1	TGTGCCAGCAGCCTGGGACAGGGGGCGAAAAAACTGTTTTTT	CASSLGQGAKKLFF
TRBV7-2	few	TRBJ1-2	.	TGTGCCAGCAGCTTAGGGGGACAAGTCTATGGCTACACCTTC	CASSLGGQVYGYTF
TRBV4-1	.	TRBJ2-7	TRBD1	TGCGCCAGCAGCCAGAGATCCTCCGGGACAGGGGTCTACGAGCAGTACTTC	CASSQRSSGTGVYEQYF
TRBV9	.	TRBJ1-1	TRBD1	TGTGCCAGCAGCGTCAACAGGGGTGAAGCTTTCTTT	CASSVNRGEAFF
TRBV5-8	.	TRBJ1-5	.	TGTGCCAGCAGCTTGGGACAGACTAGCAATCAGCCCCAGCATTTT	CASSLGQTSNQPQHF
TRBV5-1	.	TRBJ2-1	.	TGCGCCAGCACGAAAAGCGGAAGCTCCTACAATGAGCAGTTCTTC	CASTKSGSSYNEQFF
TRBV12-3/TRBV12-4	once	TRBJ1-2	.	TGTGCCAGCAGTTATGGGGGGAGCTATGGCTACACCTTC	CASSYGGSYGYTF
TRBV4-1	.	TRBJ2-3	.	TGCGCCAGCAGCCAAGGGAGACAGAGCACAGATACGCAGTATTTT	CASSQGRQSTDTQYF
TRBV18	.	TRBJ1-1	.	TGTGCCAGCTCACCTCTCGGAGTGACTGAAGCTTTCTTT	CASSPLGVTEAFF
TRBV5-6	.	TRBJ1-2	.	TGTGCCAGCTCTATAGGCCGGGTGGCGAATTTCGGCTACACCTTC	CASSIGRVANFGYTF
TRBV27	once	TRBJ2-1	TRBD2	TGTGCCAGCAGTTTATTGGCGGGAGGCACGAATGAGCAGTTCTTC	CASSLLAGGTNEQFF
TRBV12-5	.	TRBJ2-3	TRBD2	TGTGCTAGTGGTACCGGACTAGCGGGCACAGATACGCAGTATTTT	CASGTGLAGTDTQYF
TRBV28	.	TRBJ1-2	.	TGTGCCAGCAGTCCACGCCGGGACACCCATGGCTACACCTTC	CASSPRRDTHGYTF
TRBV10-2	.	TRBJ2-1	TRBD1	TGCGCCAGCAAACCCGGGACAGGGGGTTACAATGAGCAGTTCTTC	CASKPGTGGYNEQFF
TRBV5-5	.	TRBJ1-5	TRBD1	TGTGCCAGCAGCTTGTCGACAGGGACTAGCAATCAGCCCCAGCATTTT	CASSLSTGTSNQPQHF
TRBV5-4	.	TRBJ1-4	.	TGTGCCAGCAGCTCCAGATTTTTTCCCCGGGACTACAATGAAAAACTGTTTTTT	CASSSRFFPRDYNEKLFF
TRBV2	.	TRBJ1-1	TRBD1	TGTGCCAGCAGTGAAGAGAAGGGGGCAGGCACTGAAGCTTTCTTT	CASSEEKGAGTEAFF
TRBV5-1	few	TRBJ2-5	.	TGCGCCAGCAGCTTGTCTCTCCAGGATGAAGAGACCCAGTACTTC	CASSLSLQDEETQYF
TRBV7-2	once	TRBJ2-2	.	TGTGCCAGCAGCCCCCTGGGCGGACTAAACCCTCCCGGGGAGCTGTTTTTT	CASSPLGGLNPPGELFF